This T cell receptor (beta chain) was documented in a study of cytomegalovirus exposure and HLA in healthy donors. This PCR relied on a set of 60 Vbeta primers and 13 Jbeta primers. Using immunoSEQ multiplex PCR, the repertoire was profiled, and TCRdb retains in-frame clones only, with some absent. There are 150,000 to 200,000 clones in the sample; approximately 79% occur only once, and around 0.97% lies in the top ten. Trimming removed 1 base from V and 4 bases from J; junction bases left unmatched: 2. This CDR3 has 14 amino acids. Germline V gene lookup returns CDR1 SGHRS and CDR2 YFSETQ. The source of this sequence is a woman in her forties or fifties in good health and CMV-seropositive. This chain joins TRBV5-1 and TRBJ2-3; the match to TRBD2 covers 8 bases. The sequencing input was PBMCs. The CDR3 sequence is CASSLTGGSDTQYF. The DNA of the CDR3 is TGCGCCAGCAGCTTGACGGGGGGGTCAGATACGCAGTATTTT.